Listed below are T cell receptor beta chains from one sample, sequenced in a study of CD8 T cells in Susac syndrome. From the immunoSEQ multiplex PCR reads, TCRdb called clonotypes with MiXCR, one entry per CDR3 protein. This table holds more than 150,000 distinct CDR3 sequences, approximately 94% found once. The sequencing input was CD8+ T cells from PBMCs. The receptors come from a human donor with multiple sclerosis. Each CDR3 is given with its conserved first and last residue. The D gene is left open where the match is weak. Clone size appears in some rows only: once, few, many, or a class for an expanded clone.

size	D	J	V	DNA	CDR3
once	TRBD1	TRBJ2-7	TRBV5-1	TGCGCCAGCAGCGCCAAAGGGACAGGAGATCGCGAGCAGTACTTC	CASSAKGTGDREQYF
few	.	TRBJ2-3	TRBV30	TGTGCCTGGAGCCCCACAGATACGCAGTATTTT	CAWSPTDTQYF
.	.	TRBJ2-1	TRBV27	TGTGCCAGCACCTATAGGGACCACTCCTACAATGAGCAGTTCTTC	CASTYRDHSYNEQFF
.	TRBD2	TRBJ2-5	TRBV9	TGTGCCAGCAGCGGAGGGACTAGCGGGGCAGAGACCCAGTACTTC	CASSGGTSGAETQYF
.	TRBD1	TRBJ2-7	TRBV10-3	TGTGCCATCAGTGAGTCCGCGAAAACCGGGACAGCCTACGAGCAGTACTTC	CAISESAKTGTAYEQYF
.	TRBD1	TRBJ2-7	TRBV7-3	TGTGCCAGCAGTCCCGGGACAGGGGGCAGTGAGCAGTACTTC	CASSPGTGGSEQYF
.	.	TRBJ2-1	TRBV12-3/TRBV12-4	TGTGCCAGCGGGACTAATAGGGGGGATGAGCAGTTCTTC	CASGTNRGDEQFF
.	.	TRBJ2-7	TRBV13	TGTGCCAGCAGCTCGTCTCGGGCAGCAGACTTC	CASSSSRAADF
.	.	TRBJ2-3	TRBV9	TGTGCCAGCAGCGTAGAGGGGGGCCCGGCAGATACGCAGTATTTT	CASSVEGGPADTQYF
.	.	TRBJ2-1	TRBV25-1	TGTGCCAGCAACATTTTCTCTGGGCTCGACAATGAGCAGTTCTTC	CASNIFSGLDNEQFF
.	.	TRBJ2-1	TRBV3-1	TGTGCCAGCAGCCAAGACAGGGCCCTCTACAATGAGCAGTTCTTC	CASSQDRALYNEQFF
once	.	TRBJ2-5	TRBV7-8	TGTGCCAGCAGCTTACCACTGACCCAAGAGACCCAGTACTTC	CASSLPLTQETQYF
.	.	TRBJ1-2	TRBV20-1	TGCAGTGCTAGAGGGAGGGTCCAGGCGGGTGGCTACACCTTC	CSARGRVQAGGYTF
.	.	TRBJ2-6	TRBV9	TGTGCCAGCAGCGTAGTAGTGAGGGCTGGGGCCAACGTCCTGACTTTC	CASSVVVRAGANVLTF
.	.	TRBJ2-2	TRBV30	TGTGCCTGGAGTACCGAGGGGGGGCCGTCCGGGGAGCTGTTTTTT	CAWSTEGGPSGELFF
once	.	TRBJ2-7	TRBV20-1	TGCAGTGCTAGTTTTGGGGGCTACGAGCAGTACTTC	CSASFGGYEQYF
.	TRBD1	TRBJ2-4	TRBV6-2/TRBV6-3	TGTGCCAGCAGTTACGGCTCCGGGACAGGGGGCGGCGGAGCCAAAAACATTCAGTACTTC	CASSYGSGTGGGGAKNIQYF
.	TRBD1	TRBJ1-6	TRBV28	TGTGCCAGCAGTTTATCCGGGACAGGGTACTCACCCCTCCACTTT	CASSLSGTGYSPLHF
.	.	TRBJ2-3	TRBV2	TGTGCCAGCAGTGATTGGCTAGCCGGCACAGATACGCAGTATTTT	CASSDWLAGTDTQYF
.	TRBD2	TRBJ2-3	TRBV5-6	TGTGCCAGCAGCTCGACTAGCGGTTCTAGCACAGATACGCAGTATTTT	CASSSTSGSSTDTQYF
.	TRBD1	TRBJ1-2	TRBV23-1	TGCGCCAGCAGTCAATTCCCCAGGGGGATGGATGGCTACACCTTC	CASSQFPRGMDGYTF
once	.	TRBJ1-2	TRBV7-9	TGTGCCAGCAGCCTAACACCCGCCTATGGCTACACCTTC	CASSLTPAYGYTF
.	.	TRBJ2-5	TRBV12-3/TRBV12-4	TGTGCCAGCAGTTACAGCCGCGTAGAGACCCAGTACTTC	CASSYSRVETQYF